This T cell receptor beta chain was profiled in a study of CD8 T cells in Susac syndrome. Trimming shortened V by 8 bases and J by 5 bases, and 22 bases separated the two germline ends. In germline, CDR1 is ENHRY, CDR2 SYGVKD. The CDR3 sequence is 16 residues long. When the RNA was reverse transcribed, random hexamers were used with an input of about 0.5 to 1 ug. The CDR3 of TCR beta was amplified by immunoSEQ multiplex PCR across 54 Vbeta and 13 Jbeta. TCRdb reprocessed the immunoSEQ multiplex PCR reads via MiXCR and lists one record per CDR3 protein. The profile shows about 150,000 distinct CDR3 sequences, just under 95% of them singletons.

This sequence was found in a human donor with multiple sclerosis. This sequence joins TRBV10-3 and TRBJ2-1; the D gene is possibly TRBD1 (6 bases). Sequencing used CD8+ T cells from PBMCs. CDR3 sequence (DNA): TGTGCCATCCTTCCCCAAGACAGGACAGAAAACAATGAGCAGTTCTTC. Translation: CAILPQDRTENNEQFF.